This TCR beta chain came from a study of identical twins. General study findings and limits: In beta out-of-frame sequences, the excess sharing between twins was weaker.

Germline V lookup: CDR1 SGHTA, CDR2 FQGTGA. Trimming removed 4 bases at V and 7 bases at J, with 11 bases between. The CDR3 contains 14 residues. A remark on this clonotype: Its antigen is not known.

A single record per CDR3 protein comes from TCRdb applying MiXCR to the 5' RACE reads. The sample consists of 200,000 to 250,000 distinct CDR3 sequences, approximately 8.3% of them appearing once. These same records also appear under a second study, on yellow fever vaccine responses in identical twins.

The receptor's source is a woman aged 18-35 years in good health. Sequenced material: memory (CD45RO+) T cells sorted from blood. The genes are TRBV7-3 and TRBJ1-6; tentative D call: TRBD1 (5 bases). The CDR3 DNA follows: TGTGCCAGCAGCTCGGGACGTCTCAATTCACCCCTCCACTTT. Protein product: CASSSGRLNSPLHF.